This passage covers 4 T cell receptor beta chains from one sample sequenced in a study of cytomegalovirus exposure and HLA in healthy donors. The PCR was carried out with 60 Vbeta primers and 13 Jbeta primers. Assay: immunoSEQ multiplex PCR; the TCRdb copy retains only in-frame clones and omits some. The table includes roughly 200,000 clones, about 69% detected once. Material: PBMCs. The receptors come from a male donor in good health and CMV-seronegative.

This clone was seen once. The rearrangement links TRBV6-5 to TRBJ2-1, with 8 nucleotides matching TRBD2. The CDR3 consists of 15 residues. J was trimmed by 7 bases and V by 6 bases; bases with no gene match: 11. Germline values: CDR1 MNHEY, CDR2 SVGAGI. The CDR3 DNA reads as TGTGCCAGCAGCTTTATAGCGGGGTTCGGGAATGAGCAGTTCTTC. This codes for CASSFIAGFGNEQFF.

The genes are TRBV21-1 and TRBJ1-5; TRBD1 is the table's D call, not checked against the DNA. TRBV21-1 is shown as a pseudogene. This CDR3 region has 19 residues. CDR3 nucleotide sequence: TGTGCCAGCAGCAAAGGTTGCGGTTCAGGGTCTGTAAGCAATCAGCCCCAGCATTTT. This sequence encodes CASSKGCGSGSVSNQPQHF.

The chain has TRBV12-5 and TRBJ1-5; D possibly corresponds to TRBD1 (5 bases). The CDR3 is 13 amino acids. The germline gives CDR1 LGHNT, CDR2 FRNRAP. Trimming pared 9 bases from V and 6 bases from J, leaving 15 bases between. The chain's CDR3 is CASALGGGQPQHF. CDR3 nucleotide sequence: TGTGCTAGCGCCCTGGGGGGGGGTCAGCCCCAGCATTTT.

The CDR3 protein is CASSQRTAGNSPLHF. Written as DNA, the CDR3 is TGTGCCAGCAGCCAAAGGACGGCAGGGAATTCACCCCTCCACTTT. The chain links TRBV2 to TRBJ1-6; D perhaps matches TRBD1 (5 bases). The CDR3 covers 15 residues. Trimming shortened V by 6 bases and J by 7 bases, and 16 bases separated the two germline ends. Germline V CDR1 and CDR2: SNHLY, FYNNEI.